The following is a T cell receptor (beta chain) sequence with its context. These data belong to a study of blood T cell repertoires in COVID-19. In the authors' workflow: Counts of nucleated cells, estimated from reference gene primer amplification, were obtained. This table comes from immunoSEQ multiplex PCR, and its TCRdb copy is limited to in-frame clones, with some not included. V, J and clone size were drawn from that table, and D and trimming were deduced from the DNA. This sample has about 180,000 clones, with roughly nine tenths found just once. V was clipped by 5 bases and J by 4 bases, with 17 bases between them. The CDR3 consists of 15 residues. Germline CDR1 MDHEN, CDR2 SYDVKM.

The sample was peripheral blood. The chain is built from TRBV28 and TRBJ1-2; weak D call: TRBD1 (6 bases). The source is a woman aged 25 to 39 with active or convalescent COVID-19. The CDR3, as DNA: TGTGCCAGCAGTACCTTAACAGGGATCGGCTATGGCTACACCTTC. As protein: CASSTLTGIGYGYTF.